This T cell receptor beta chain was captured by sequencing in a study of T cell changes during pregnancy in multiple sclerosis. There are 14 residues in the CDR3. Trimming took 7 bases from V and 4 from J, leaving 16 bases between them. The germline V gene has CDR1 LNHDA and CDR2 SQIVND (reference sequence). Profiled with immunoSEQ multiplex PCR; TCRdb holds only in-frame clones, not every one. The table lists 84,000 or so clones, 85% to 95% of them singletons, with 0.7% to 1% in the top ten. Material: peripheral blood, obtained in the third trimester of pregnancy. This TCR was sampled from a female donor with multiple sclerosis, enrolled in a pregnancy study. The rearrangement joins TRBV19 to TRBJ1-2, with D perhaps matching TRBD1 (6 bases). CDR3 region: CASISPGAAYGYTF. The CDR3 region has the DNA TGTGCCAGTATCTCTCCAGGGGCAGCCTATGGCTACACCTTC.